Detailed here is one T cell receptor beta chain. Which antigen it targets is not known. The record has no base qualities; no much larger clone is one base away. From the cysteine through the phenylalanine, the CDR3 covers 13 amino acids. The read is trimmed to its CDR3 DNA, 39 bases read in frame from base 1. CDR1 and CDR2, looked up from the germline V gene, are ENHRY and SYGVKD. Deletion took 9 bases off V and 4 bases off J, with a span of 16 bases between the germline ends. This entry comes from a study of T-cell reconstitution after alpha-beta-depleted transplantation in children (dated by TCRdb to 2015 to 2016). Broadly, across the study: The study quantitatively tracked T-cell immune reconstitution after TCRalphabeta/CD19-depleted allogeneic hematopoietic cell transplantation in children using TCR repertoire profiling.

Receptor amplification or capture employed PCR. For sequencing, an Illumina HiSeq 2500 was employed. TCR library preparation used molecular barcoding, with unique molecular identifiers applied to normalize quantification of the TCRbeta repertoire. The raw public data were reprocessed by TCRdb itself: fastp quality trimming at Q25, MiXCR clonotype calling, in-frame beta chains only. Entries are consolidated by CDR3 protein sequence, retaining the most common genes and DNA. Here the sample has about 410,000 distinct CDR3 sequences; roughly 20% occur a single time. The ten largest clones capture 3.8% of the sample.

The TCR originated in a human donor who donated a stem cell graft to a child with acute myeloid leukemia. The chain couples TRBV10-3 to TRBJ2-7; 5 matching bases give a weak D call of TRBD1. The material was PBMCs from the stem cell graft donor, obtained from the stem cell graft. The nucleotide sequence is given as TGTGCCATGTCCGGACATGGCTTATACGAGCAGTACTTC. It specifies CAMSGHGLYEQYF.